This paragraph reports one T cell receptor beta chain. Naive CD8 cells, CD45RO-negative and positively selected for CCR7, excluded terminally differentiated effector memory CD45RA+ cells. Participating donors were healthy, HIV-negative adults free of recent acute infections or vaccinations. The data originate from a study of shared clonotypes between healthy human individuals. Deep level was the assay's run setting. Source study methods: For the immunoSEQ data, sequences were junction-only without quality scores, so filtering differed. Data came from immunoSEQ multiplex PCR; TCRdb stores just in-frame clones and leaves some out. The V and J calls and clone size were taken over from that table, and D and trimming were inferred from the DNA. The sample contains about 2.1 million clones, 85% to 95% of which appear only once. Germline CDR1 and CDR2: SGHKS and YYEKEE (reference sequence). The CDR3 consists of 13 residues. Trimming pared 4 bases from V and 3 bases from J, leaving 11 bases between.

The clonotype was recovered from a man aged 18 to 35 in good health. Some clones in this sample may be carry-over from other donors' samples. The chain links TRBV5-5 to TRBJ2-7; the D gene could be TRBD1 or TRBD2 (5 bases each). Sequencing was carried out using naive CD8+ T cells from PBMCs. The CDR3 DNA reads as TGTGCCAGCAGCCCCGGGACCCGCTACGAGCAGTACTTC. It is translated as CASSPGTRYEQYF.